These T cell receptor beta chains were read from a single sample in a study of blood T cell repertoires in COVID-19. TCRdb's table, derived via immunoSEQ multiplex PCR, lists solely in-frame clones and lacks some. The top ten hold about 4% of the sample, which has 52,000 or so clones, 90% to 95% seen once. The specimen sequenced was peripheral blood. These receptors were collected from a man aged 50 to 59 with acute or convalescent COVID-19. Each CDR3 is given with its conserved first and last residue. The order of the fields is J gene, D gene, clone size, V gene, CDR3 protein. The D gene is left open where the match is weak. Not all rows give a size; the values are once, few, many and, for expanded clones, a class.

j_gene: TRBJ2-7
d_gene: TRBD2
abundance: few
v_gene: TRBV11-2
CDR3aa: CASTLAGVYEQYF

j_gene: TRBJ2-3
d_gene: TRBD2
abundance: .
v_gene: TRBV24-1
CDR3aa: CATSDTGLAVTDTQYF

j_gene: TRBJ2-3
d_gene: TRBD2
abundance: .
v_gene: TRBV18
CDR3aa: CASSPLPRSGKSTDTQYF

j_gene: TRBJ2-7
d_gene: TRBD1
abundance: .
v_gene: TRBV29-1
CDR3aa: CSVPGQGSYEQYF

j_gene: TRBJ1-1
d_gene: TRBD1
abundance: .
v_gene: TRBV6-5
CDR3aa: CASGRQGARAFF

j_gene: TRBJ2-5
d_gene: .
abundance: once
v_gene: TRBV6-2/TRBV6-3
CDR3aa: CASSSGRRKGQETQYF

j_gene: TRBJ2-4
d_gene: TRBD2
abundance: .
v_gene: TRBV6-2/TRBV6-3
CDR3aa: CASSSTSGTAKNIQYF

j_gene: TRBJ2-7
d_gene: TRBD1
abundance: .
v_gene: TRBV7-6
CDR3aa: CASSPLTGVAEQYF

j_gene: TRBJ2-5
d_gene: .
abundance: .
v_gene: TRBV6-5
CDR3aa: CASRPGVLRETQYF

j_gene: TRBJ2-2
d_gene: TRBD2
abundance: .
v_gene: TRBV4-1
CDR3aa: CASSQAGRTSGSGSTGELFF

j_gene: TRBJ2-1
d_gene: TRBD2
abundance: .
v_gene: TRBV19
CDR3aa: CASSVGLAGGDEQFF

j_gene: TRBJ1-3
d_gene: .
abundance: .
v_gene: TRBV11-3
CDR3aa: CASSLDRGNTIYF

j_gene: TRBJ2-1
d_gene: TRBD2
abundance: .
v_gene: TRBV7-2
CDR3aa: CASSFYKTSGSNNEQFF

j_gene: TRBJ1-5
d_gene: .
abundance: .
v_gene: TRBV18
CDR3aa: CASSPLQNSNQPQHF

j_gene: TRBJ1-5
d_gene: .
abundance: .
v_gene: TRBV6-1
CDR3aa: CASSYTGSNQPQHF

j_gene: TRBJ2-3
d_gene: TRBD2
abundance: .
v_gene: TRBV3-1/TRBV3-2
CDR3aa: CASSQVAGFTDTQYF

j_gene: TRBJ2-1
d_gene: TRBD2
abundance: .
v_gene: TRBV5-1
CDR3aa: CASSVIAGVSEQFF

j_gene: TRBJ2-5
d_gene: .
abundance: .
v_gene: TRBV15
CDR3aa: CATSRDRGSQETQYF

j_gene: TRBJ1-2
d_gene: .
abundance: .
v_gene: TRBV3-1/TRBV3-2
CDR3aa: CASSQSYGYTF

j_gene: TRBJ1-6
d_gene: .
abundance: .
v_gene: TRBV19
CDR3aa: CASSTIPSTGLNSPLHF

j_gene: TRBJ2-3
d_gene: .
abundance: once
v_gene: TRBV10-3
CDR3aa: CAIRSEQFLTDTQYF

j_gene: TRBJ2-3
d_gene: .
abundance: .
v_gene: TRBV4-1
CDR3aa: CASSQDRVGDTQYF

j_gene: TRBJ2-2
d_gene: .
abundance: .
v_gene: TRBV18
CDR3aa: CASSPRNTGELFF

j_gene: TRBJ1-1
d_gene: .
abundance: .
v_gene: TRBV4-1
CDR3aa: CASSQARANTEAFF

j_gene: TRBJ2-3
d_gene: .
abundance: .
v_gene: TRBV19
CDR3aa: CASSQGSDTQYF

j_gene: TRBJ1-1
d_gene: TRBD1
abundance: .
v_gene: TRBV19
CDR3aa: CASRQDYRGLNTEAFF

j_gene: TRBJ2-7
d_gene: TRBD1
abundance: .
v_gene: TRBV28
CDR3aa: CASSQGGTHSYEQYF

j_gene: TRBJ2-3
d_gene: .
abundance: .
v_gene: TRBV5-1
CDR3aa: CASSRDNTDTQYF

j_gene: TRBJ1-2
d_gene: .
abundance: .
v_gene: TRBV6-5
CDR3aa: CASSFDRPTNYGYTF

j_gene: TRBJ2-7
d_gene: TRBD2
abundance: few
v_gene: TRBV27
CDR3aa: CASRRTSAYEQYF

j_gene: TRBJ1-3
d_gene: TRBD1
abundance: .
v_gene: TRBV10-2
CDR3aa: CASRGDRAGNTIYF

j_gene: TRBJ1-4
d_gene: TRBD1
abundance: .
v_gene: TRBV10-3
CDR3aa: CATQTGSDEKLFF

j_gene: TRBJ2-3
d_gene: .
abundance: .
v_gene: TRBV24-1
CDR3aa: CATSDLASTDTQYF

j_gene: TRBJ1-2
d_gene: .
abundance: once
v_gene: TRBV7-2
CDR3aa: CASSPGRAYGYTF

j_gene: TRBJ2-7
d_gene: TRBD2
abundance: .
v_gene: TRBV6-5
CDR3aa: CASRGLAGEHEQYF